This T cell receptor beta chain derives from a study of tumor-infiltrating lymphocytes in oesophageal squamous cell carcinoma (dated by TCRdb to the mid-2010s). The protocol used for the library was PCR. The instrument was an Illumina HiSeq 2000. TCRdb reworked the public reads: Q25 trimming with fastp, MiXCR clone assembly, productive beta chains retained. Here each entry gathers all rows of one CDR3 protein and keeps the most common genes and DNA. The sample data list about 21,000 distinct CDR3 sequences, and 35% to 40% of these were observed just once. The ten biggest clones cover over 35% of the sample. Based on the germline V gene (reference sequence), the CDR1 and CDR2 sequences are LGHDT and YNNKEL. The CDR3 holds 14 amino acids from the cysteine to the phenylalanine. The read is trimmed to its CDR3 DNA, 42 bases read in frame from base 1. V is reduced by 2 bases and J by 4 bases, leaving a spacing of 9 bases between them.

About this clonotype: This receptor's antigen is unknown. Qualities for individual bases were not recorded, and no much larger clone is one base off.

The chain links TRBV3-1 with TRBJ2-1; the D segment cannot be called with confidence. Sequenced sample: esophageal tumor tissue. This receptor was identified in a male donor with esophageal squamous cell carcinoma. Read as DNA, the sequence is TGTGCCAGCAGCCAACTCGACTCTTACAATGAGCAGTTCTTC. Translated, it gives CASSQLDSYNEQFF.